This TCR beta chain was identified in a study of blood T cells in healthy people across ages. Study background: About one barcoded beta molecule was captured per two T cells (by template switching). Study-wide results and caveats: Correlation between TCR beta diversity and naive T cell percentage was strong. Aged donors had fewer naive CD4+ cells and lower diversity than long-lived donors.

Using a J-beta primer mix together with a sample-barcoded 5' primer, a second PCR was run for about 6 to 12 cycles. A template-switch adaptor containing 12 random nucleotides labeled each cDNA molecule. MiXCR, run by TCRdb on the 5' RACE reads, gives a single entry per CDR3 protein. The sample has some 1.1 million distinct CDR3 sequences; roughly two fifths are singletons. Remarks on this clonotype: Its matching antigen is unknown.

The clonotype was recovered from a young man in good health. The sample comprised blood.

CDR3 sequence: CASSLNSPGLAKNIQYF. The CDR3 nucleotides read TGTGCCAGCAGCTTAAACTCCCCGGGTCTAGCCAAAAACATTCAGTACTTC. The V gene is TRBV11-1, the J gene TRBJ2-4; D ambiguous. Trimming left V 2 bases short and J 0 bases short, with 14 bases between. The CDR3 is 17 residues long. CDR1 is SGHAT, CDR2 FQDESV, per germline (reference sequence).